This T cell receptor (beta chain) comes out of a study of graft-versus-host responses after intestinal transplantation. At the level of the study: Every one of the recipients received anti-thymocyte globulin induction and afterwards took tacrolimus and steroids for roughly 3 years.

J gave up 6 bases and V 3 bases, and 14 bases lay outside the gene matches. The CDR3 length is 18 residues. Germline V gives CDR1 SGHVS, CDR2 FNYEAQ. Overall study findings and caveats: Investigators detected GvH clones in recipient marrow, with some emerging earlier in ileum or blood.

This clone was seen only a few times. The antigen is unknown. Repertoires were generated with immunoSEQ multiplex PCR, while TCRdb's copy carries only in-frame clones and drops some. This sample has just over 20,000 clones; 80% to 95% occur once, and the top ten carry over 40%. The chain joins TRBV7-6 to TRBJ2-2; 9 bases are shared with TRBD1. The sequenced sample was PBMCs, obtained approximately 250 days after intestinal transplant. The receptor was derived from a human patient who received an intestinal transplant, so some T cells may come from the graft donor. The DNA of the CDR3 is TGTGCCAGCAGCTTGAGGTTGGGACAGGGTAATTTTCCCGGGGAGCTGTTTTTT. As protein: CASSLRLGQGNFPGELFF.